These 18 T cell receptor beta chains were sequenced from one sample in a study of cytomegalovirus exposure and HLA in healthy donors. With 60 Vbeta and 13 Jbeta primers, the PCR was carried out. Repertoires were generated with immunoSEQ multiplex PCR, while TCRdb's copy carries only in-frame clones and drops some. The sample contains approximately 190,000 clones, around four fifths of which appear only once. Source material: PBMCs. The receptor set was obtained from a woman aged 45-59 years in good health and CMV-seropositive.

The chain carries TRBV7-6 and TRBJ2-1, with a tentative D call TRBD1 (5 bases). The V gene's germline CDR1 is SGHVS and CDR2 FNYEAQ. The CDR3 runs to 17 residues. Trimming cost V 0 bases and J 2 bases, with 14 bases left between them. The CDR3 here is CASSLAQRQSPYNEQFF. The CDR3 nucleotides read TGTGCCAGCAGCTTAGCGCAAAGACAGAGCCCCTACAATGAGCAGTTCTTC.

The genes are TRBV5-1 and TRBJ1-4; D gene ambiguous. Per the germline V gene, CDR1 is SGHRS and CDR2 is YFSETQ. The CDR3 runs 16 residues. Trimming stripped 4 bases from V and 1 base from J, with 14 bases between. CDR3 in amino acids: CASSAGSSRTNEKLFF. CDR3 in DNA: TGCGCCAGCAGCGCCGGGTCATCTAGAACTAATGAAAAACTGTTTTTT.

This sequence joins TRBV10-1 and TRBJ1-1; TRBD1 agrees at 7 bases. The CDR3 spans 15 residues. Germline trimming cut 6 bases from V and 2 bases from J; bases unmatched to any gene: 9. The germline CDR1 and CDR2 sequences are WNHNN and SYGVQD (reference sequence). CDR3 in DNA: TGCGCCAGCAGGGCCCGGGGGACAGCCAACACTGAAGCTTTCTTT. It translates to CASRARGTANTEAFF.

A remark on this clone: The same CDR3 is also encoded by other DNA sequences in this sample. The CDR3 protein is CAWSRQGAGGYTF. The CDR3 coding sequence is TGTGCCTGGAGTAGGCAGGGGGCGGGGGGCTACACCTTC. The gene calls are TRBV30 and TRBJ1-2, with 8 positions matching TRBD1. This CDR3 is 13 amino acids long. Germline CDR1 and CDR2: GTSNPN and SVGIG (reference sequence). V gave up 2 bases and J gave up 8 bases; unmatched junction bases: 7.

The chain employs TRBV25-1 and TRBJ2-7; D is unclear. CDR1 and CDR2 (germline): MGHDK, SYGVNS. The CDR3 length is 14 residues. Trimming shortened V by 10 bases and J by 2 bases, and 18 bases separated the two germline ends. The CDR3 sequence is CATTADRYPYEQYF. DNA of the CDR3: TGTGCCACCACGGCGGATAGGTATCCCTACGAGCAGTACTTC.

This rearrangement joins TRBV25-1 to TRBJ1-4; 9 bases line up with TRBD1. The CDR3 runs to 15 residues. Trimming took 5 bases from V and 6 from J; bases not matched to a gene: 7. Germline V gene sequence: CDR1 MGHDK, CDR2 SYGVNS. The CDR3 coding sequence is TGTGCCAGCAGTCCACGGGACAGGGACGATGAAAAACTGTTTTTT. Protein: CASSPRDRDDEKLFF.

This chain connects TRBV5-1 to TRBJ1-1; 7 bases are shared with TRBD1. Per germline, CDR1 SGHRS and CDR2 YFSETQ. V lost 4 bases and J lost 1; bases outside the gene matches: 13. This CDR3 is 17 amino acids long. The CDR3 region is CASSEGTVTNQNTEAFF. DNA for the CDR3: TGCGCCAGCAGCGAAGGGACAGTCACTAATCAGAACACTGAAGCTTTCTTT.

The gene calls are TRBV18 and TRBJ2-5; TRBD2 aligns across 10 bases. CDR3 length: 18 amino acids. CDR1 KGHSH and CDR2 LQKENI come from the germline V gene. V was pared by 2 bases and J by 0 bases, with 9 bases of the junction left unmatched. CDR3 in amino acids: CASSPFASGGGNQETQYF. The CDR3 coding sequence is TGTGCCAGCTCACCATTTGCTAGCGGGGGCGGAAACCAAGAGACCCAGTACTTC.

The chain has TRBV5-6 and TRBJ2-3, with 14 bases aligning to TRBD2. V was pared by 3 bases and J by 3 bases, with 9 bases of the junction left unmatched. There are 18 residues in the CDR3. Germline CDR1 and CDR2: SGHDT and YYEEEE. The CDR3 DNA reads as TGTGCCAGCAGCTCCCACCCGGGACTAGCGGGAGATACAGATACGCAGTATTTT. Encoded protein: CASSSHPGLAGDTDTQYF.

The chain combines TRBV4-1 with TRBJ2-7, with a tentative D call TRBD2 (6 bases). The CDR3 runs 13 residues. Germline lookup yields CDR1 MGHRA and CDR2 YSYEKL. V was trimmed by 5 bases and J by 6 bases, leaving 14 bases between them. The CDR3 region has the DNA TGCGCCAGCAGCGGGACTTTGGGGCGCGAGCAGTACTTC. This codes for CASSGTLGREQYF.

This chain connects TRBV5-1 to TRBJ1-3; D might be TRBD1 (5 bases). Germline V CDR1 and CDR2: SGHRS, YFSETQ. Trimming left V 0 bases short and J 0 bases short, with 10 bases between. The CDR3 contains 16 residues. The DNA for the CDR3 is TGCGCCAGCAGCTTGGGACAGCTACACTCTGGAAACACCATATATTTT. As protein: CASSLGQLHSGNTIYF.

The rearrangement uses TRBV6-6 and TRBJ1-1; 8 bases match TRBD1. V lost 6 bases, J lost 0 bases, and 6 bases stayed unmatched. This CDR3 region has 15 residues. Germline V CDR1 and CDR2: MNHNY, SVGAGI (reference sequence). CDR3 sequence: CASSRTGIMNTEAFF. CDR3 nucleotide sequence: TGTGCCAGCAGCCGGACAGGGATCATGAACACTGAAGCTTTCTTT.

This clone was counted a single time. CDR3: CASSLAQGGEQYF. The CDR3 DNA reads TGTGCCAGCAGCTTAGCTCAGGGAGGCGAGCAGTACTTC. The chain carries TRBV7-9 and TRBJ2-7; D is possibly TRBD2 (6 bases). The V gene lost 0 bases and the J gene lost 6 bases, with 9 bases spanning the gap. This CDR3 has 13 amino acids. CDR1 is SEHNR, CDR2 FQNEAQ, per germline (reference sequence). Combining the CDR3 with reference TRBV7-9 and TRBJ2-7 gives the whole variable domain DTGVSQNPRHKITKRGQNVTFRCDPISEHNRLYWYRQTLGQGPEFLTYFQNEAQLEKSRLLSDRFSAERPKGSFSTLEIQRTEQGDSAMYLCASSLAQGGEQYFGPGTRLTVT.

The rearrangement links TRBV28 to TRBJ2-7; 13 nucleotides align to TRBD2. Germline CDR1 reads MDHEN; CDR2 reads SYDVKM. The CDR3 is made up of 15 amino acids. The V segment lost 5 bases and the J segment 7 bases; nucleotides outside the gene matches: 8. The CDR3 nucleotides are TGTGCCAGCAGTACGGGACTAGCGGGACGCGGGGAGCAGTACTTC. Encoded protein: CASSTGLAGRGEQYF.

The CDR3 is CASSLGHSYEQYF. CDR3 in DNA: TGTGCCAGCAGTTTGGGACACTCCTACGAGCAGTACTTC. The chain is built from TRBV27 and TRBJ2-7, with D possibly being TRBD1 (6 bases). Trimming pared 3 bases from V and 0 bases from J, leaving 6 bases between. Germline V gene data show CDR1 as MNHEY and CDR2 as SMNVEV (reference sequence). This CDR3 region has 13 residues.

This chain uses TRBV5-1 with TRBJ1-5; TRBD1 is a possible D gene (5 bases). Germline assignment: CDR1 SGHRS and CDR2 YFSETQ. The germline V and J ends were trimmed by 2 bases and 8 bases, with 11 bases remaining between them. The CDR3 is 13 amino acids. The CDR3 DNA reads TGCGCCAGCAGCTTAATGGGGGGTGAGCCCCAGCATTTT. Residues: CASSLMGGEPQHF.

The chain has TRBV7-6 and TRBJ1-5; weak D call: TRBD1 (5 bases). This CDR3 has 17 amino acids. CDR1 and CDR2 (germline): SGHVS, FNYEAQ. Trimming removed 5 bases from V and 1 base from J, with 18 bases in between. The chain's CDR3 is CASSPTGYDASNQPQHF. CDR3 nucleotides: TGTGCCAGCAGCCCCACAGGCTACGACGCGAGCAATCAGCCCCAGCATTTT.

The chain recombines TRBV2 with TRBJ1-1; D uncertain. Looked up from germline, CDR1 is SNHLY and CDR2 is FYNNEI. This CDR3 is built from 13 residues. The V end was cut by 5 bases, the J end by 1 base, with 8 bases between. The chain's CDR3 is CASSLGENTEAFF. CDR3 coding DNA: TGTGCCAGCAGTCTCGGGGAGAACACTGAAGCTTTCTTT.